Listed here is a single TCR beta chain. Its target is not known. This table comes from immunoSEQ multiplex PCR, and its TCRdb copy is limited to in-frame clones, with some not included. This table has around 30,000 clones, 85% to 95% appearing once. This entry belongs to a study of graft-versus-host responses after intestinal transplantation. Whole-study results and caveats: The authors found GvH clones in recipient marrow, some appearing first in ileum or blood.

The germline V gene encodes CDR1 MRHNA and CDR2 SNTAGT. J was trimmed by 4 bases and V by 4 bases; bases with no gene match: 0. The CDR3 extends over 15 amino acids. The clonotype comes from a human patient who received an intestinal transplant, so some T cells may come from the graft donor. The J gene is TRBJ2-1, the V gene TRBV6-4; TRBD2 matches 14 bases. Sequencing used PBMCs, obtained approximately 69 days after intestinal transplant. This CDR3 reads CASSGLAGGYNEQFF. The CDR3, as DNA: TGTGCCAGCAGTGGACTAGCGGGGGGGTACAATGAGCAGTTCTTC.